The clone carrying this TCR beta chain was seen many times. The antigen is not known. The data derive from a study of neurological immune-mediated disorders. The study, taken as a whole, reports: With the multiple sclerosis repertoire cluster, neither clinical nor MRI features showed any association. It was the repertoires of 18 of 34 multiple sclerosis patients that phylogenetic grouping placed in one related-CDR3 cluster, which is a possible signature.

5'RACE with 10-nucleotide random UMIs produced the cDNA. A single record per CDR3 protein comes from TCRdb applying MiXCR to the 5' RACE reads. Of 69,000 or so distinct CDR3 sequences detected, roughly 4.9% appear once; the ten largest clones hold about 2.2%. Germline values: CDR1 SGHRS, CDR2 YFSETQ. The CDR3 sequence is 15 residues long. J was trimmed by 2 bases and V by 7 bases; bases with no gene match: 9. The material sequenced was PBMCs. The J gene is TRBJ2-1, the V gene TRBV5-1; 7 bases are shared with TRBD2. The sequence was collected from a woman between 65 and 79 years old with multiple sclerosis. The CDR3 sequence: CASASGADPYNEQFF. The DNA of the CDR3 is TGCGCCAGCGCCAGCGGGGCCGACCCCTACAATGAGCAGTTCTTC.